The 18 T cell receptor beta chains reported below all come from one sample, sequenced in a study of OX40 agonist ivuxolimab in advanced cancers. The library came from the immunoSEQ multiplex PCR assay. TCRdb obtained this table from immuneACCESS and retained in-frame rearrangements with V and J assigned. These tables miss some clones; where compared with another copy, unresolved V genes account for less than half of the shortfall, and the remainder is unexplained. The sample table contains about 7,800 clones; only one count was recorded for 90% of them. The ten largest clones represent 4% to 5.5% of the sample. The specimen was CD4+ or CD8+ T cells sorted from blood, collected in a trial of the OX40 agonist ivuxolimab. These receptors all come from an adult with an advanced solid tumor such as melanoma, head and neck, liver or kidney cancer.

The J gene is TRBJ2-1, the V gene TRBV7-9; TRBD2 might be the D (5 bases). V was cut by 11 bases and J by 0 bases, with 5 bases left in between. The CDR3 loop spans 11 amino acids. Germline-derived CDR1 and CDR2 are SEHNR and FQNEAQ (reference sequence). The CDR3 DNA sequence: TGTGCCGCGGGCTCCTACAATGAGCAGTTCTTC. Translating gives CAAGSYNEQFF.

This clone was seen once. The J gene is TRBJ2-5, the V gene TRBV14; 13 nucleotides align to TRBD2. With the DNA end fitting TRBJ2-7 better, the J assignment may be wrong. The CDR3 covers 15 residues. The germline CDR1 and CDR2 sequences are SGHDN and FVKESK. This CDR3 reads CASSRGTSGIYEQYF. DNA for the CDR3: TGTGCCAGCAGCCGGGGGACTAGCGGGATCTACGAGCAGTACTTC.

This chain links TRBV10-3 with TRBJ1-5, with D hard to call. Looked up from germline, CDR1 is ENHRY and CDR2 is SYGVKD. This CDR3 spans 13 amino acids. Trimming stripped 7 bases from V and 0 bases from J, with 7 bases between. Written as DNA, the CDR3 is TGTGCCATCAACCCTGATAGCAATCAGCCCCAGCATTTT. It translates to CAINPDSNQPQHF.

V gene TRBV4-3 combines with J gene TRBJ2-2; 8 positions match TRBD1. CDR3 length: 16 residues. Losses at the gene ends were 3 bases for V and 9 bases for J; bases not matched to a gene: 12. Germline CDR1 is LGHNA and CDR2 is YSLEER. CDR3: CASSHLGTGTYRELFF. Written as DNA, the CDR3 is TGCGCCAGCAGCCATCTAGGGACAGGTACTTACCGGGAGCTGTTTTTT.

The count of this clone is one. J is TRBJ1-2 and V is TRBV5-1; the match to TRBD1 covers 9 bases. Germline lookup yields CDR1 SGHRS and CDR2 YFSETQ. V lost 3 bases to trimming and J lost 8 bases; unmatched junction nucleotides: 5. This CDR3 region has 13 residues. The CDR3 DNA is TGCGCCAGCAGCTGGGGACAGGGCGGGGGCTACACCTTC. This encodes CASSWGQGGGYTF.

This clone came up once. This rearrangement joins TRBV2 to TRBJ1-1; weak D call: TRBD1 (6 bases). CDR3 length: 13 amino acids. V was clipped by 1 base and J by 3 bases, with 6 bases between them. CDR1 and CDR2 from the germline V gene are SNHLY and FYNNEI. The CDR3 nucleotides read TGTGCCAGCAGTGAAGGGACAGACACTGAAGCTTTCTTT. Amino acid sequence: CASSEGTDTEAFF.

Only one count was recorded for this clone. The CDR3, as DNA: TGCGCCAGCAGCACGTCTCCCATGTACTATGGCTACACCTTC. The encoded protein is CASSTSPMYYGYTF. This chain joins TRBV5-1 and TRBJ1-2; D remains unclear. The CDR3 covers 14 residues. V was cut by 4 bases and J by 3 bases, with 13 bases left in between. Germline V gene data show CDR1 as SGHRS and CDR2 as YFSETQ.

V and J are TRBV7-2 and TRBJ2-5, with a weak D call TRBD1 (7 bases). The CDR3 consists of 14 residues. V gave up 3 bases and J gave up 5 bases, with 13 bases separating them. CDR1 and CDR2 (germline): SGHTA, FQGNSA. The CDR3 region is CASSFSRGRETQYF. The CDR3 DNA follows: TGTGCCAGCAGCTTTAGCAGGGGGAGGGAGACCCAGTACTTC.

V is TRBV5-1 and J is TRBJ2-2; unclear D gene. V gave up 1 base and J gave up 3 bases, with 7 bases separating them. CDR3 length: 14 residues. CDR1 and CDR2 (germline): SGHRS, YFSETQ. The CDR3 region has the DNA TGCGCCAGCAGCTTGATTCCAGACACCGGGGAGCTGTTTTTT. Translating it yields CASSLIPDTGELFF.

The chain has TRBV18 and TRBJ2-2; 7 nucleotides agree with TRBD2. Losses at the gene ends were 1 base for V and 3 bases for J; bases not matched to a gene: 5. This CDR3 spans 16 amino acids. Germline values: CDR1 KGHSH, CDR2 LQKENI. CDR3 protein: CASSPQPRGDTGELFF. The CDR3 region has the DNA TGTGCCAGCTCACCACAGCCCCGGGGGGACACCGGGGAGCTGTTTTTT.

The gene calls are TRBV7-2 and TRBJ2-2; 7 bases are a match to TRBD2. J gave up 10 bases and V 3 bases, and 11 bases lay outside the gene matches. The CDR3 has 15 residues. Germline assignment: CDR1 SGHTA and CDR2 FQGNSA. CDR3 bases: TGTGCCAGCAGCTTGCGGTTTGCGGGAGCAGAGGAGCTGTTTTTT. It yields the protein CASSLRFAGAEELFF.

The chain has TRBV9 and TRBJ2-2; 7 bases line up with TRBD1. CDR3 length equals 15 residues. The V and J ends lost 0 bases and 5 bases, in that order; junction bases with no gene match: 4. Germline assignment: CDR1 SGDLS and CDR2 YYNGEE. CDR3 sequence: CASSVESRGTGELFF. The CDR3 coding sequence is TGTGCCAGCAGCGTAGAGTCCAGGGGGACCGGGGAGCTGTTTTTT.

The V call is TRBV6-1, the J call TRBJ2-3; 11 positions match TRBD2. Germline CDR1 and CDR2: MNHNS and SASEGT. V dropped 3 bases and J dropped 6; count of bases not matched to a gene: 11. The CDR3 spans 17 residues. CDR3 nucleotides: TGTGCCAGCAGTGAGACGACTAGCGGGAATCGGGGCGATACGCAGTATTTT. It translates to CASSETTSGNRGDTQYF.

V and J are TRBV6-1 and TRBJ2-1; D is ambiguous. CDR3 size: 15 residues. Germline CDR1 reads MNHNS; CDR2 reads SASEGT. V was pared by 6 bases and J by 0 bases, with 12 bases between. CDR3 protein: CASSPVPSSYNEQFF. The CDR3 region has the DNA TGTGCCAGCAGCCCGGTCCCGAGCTCCTACAATGAGCAGTTCTTC.

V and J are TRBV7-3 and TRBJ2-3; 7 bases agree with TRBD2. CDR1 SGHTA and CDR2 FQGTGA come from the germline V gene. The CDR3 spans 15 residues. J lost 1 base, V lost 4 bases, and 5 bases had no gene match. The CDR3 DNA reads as TGTGCCAGCAGCTGGAGGGGAGGGGGCACAGATACGCAGTATTTT. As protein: CASSWRGGGTDTQYF. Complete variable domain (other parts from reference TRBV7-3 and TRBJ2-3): GAGVSQTPSNKVTEKGKYVELRCDPISGHTALYWYRQSLGQGPEFLIYFQGTGAADDSGLPNDRFFAVRPEGSVSTLKIQRTERGDSAVYLCASSWRGGGTDTQYFGPGTRLTVL.

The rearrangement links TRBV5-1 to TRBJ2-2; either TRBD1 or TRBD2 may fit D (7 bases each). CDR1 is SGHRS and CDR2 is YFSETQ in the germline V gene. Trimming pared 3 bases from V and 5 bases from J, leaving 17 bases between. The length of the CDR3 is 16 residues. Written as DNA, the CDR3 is TGCGCCAGCAGCTCAAGGGGGCTAGCGGTGACCGGGGAGCTGTTTTTT. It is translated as CASSSRGLAVTGELFF. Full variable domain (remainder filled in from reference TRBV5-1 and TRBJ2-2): KAGVTQTPRYLIKTRGQQVTLSCSPISGHRSVSWYQQTPGQGLQFLFEYFSETQRNKGNFPGRFSGRQFSNSRSEMNVSTLELGDSALYLCASSSRGLAVTGELFFGEGSRLTVL.

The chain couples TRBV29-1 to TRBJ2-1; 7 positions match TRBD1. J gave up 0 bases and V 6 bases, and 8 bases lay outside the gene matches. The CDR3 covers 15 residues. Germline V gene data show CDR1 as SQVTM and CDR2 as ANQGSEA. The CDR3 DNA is TGCAGCGTCCGGGACAGCTTAGACTCCTACAATGAGCAGTTCTTC. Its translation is CSVRDSLDSYNEQFF.

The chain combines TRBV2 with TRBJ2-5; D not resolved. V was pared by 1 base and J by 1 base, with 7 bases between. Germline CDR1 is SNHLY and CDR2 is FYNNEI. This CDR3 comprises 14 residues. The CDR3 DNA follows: TGTGCCAGCAGTGAAGGTTGGTCCCAAGAGACCCAGTACTTC. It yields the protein CASSEGWSQETQYF.